One T cell receptor (beta chain) is described in this entry. These data originate in a study of cytomegalovirus exposure and HLA in healthy donors. Repertoires were generated with immunoSEQ multiplex PCR, while TCRdb's copy carries only in-frame clones and drops some. This table has about 220,000 clones, 80% to 85% appearing once. Trimming stripped 7 bases from V and 8 bases from J, with 17 bases between. CDR1 LNHDA and CDR2 SQIVND come from the germline V gene (reference sequence). This CDR3 has 13 amino acids. The TCR was taken from a woman younger than 45 in good health and CMV-seropositive. The chain employs TRBV19 and TRBJ1-2, with D perhaps matching TRBD1 (5 bases). Sequenced material: PBMCs. The CDR3 nucleotides are TGTGCCAGTACCCAGGGCCACACAATCGGCTACACCTTC. Translation: CASTQGHTIGYTF.